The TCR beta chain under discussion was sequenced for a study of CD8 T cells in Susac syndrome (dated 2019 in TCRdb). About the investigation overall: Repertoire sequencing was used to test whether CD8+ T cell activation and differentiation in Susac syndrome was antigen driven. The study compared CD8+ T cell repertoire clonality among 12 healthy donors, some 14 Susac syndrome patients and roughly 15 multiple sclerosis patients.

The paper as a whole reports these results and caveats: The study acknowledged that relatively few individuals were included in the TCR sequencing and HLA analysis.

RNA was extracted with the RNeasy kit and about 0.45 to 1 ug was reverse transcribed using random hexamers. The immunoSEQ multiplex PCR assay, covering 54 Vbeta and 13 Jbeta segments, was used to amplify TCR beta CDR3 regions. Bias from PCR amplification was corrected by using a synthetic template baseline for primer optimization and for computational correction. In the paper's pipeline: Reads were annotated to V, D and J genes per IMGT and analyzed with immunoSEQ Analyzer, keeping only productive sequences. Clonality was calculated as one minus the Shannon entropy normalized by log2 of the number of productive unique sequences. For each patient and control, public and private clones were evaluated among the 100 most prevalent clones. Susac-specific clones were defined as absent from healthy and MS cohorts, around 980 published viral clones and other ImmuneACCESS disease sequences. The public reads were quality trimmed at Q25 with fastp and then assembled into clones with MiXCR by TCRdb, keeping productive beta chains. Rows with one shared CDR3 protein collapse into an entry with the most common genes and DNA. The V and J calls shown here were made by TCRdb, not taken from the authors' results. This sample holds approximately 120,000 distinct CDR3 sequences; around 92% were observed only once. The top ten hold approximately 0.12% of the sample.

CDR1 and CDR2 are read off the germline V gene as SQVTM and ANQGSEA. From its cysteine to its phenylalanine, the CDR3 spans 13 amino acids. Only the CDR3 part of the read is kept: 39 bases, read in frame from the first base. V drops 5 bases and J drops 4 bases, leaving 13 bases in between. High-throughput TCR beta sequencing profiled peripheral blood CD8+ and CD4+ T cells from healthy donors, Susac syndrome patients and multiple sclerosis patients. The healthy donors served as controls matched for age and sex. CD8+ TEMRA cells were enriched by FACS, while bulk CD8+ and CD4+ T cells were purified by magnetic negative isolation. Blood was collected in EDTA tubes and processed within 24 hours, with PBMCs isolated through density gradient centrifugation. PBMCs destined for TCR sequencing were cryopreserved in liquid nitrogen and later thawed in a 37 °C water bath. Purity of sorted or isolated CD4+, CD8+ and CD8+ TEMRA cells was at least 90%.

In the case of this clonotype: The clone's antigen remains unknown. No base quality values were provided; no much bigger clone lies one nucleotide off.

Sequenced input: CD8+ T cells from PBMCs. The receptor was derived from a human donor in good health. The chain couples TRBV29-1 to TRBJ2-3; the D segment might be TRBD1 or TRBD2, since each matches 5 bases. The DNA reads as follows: TGCAGCGTTCTGGGACCTTCGGCAGATACGCAGTATTTT. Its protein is CSVLGPSADTQYF.